The TCR beta chain described here comes from a study of CD8 T cells in Susac syndrome. This clonotype was detected once. A junction end diverges from the germline sequence, so it may reflect a read error. The CDR3 has 14 residues. Germline assignment: CDR1 SSHAT and CDR2 FNYEAQ (reference sequence). Random hexamers were used to reverse transcribe the RNA input (about 0.45 to 1 ug). TCRdb re-derived calls from the immunoSEQ multiplex PCR reads in MiXCR, one entry per CDR3 protein. Of under 200,000 distinct CDR3 sequences listed, roughly 94% are singletons. The chain uses TRBV7-7 and TRBJ2-3; D unresolved. Sequenced material: CD8+ T cells from PBMCs. The clonotype was recovered from a human donor with Susac syndrome. The CDR3 loop is CASTPLSSTDTQYF. Here the CDR3 DNA reads TGTGCTAGCACACCACTCTCTAGCACAGATACGCAGTATTTT.